This TCR beta chain derives from a study of blood T cell repertoires in COVID-19. This table comes from immunoSEQ multiplex PCR, and its TCRdb copy is limited to in-frame clones, with some not included. Counted here are roughly 28,000 clones, 70% to 90% occurring once; the ten biggest clones make up 2.8%. This TCR derives from a human donor in a cohort sampled during active COVID-19. The material sequenced was peripheral blood.

The CDR3 sequence: CATSPRTSGVYEQYF. CDR3 nucleotide sequence: TGTGCCACCAGCCCTCGGACTAGCGGGGTCTACGAGCAGTACTTC. This rearrangement joins TRBV15 to TRBJ2-7; the match to TRBD2 covers 12 bases. CDR1 is LNHNV, CDR2 YYDKDF, per germline (reference sequence). The trim removed 5 bases at V and 3 bases at J, leaving 5 bases unmatched. The CDR3 spans 15 residues. The variable domain in full, with the rest retrieved from reference TRBV15 and TRBJ2-7, is DAMVIQNPRYQVTQFGKPVTLSCSQTLNHNVMYWYQQKSSQAPKLLFHYYDKDFNNEADTPDNFQSRRPNTSFCFLDIRSPGLGDTAMYLCATSPRTSGVYEQYFGPGTRLTVT.